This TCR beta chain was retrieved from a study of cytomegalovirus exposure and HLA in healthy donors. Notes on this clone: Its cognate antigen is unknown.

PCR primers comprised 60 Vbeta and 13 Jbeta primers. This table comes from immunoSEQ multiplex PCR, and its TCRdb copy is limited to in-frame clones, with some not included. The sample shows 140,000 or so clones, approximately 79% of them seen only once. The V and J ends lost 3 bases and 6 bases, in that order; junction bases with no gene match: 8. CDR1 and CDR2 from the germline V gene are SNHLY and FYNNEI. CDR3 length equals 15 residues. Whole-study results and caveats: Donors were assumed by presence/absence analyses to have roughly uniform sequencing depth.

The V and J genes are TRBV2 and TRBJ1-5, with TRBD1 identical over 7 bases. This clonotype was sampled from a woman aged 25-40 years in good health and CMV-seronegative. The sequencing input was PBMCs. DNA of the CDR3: TGTGCCAGCAGTGAGTCGGTCAGGGGGGCTCAGCCCCAGCATTTT. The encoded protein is CASSESVRGAQPQHF.